This T cell receptor beta chain was obtained from a study of CD8 T cells in Susac syndrome. Germline lookup yields CDR1 MNHEY and CDR2 SMNVEV (reference sequence). This CDR3 has 14 residues. Losses at the gene ends were 5 bases for V and 2 bases for J; bases not matched to a gene: 6. Reverse transcription used 0.5 to 1 ug RNA and random hexamers. From the immunoSEQ multiplex PCR reads, TCRdb called clonotypes with MiXCR, one entry per CDR3 protein. The top ten clones hold about 0.32% of a sample with approximately 90,000 distinct CDR3 sequences, approximately 92% of them seen once. This TCR was sampled from a human donor in good health. The gene calls are TRBV27 and TRBJ2-7, with TRBD2 matching over 7 bases. Sequenced: CD8+ T cells from PBMCs. As DNA, the CDR3 is TGTGCCAGCAGTCTAGGACTAGTTCCCTACGAGCAGTACTTC. As protein: CASSLGLVPYEQYF.